These 6 T cell receptor beta chains came from one sample sequenced in a study of blood T cell repertoires in COVID-19. Only in-frame clones appear in the TCRdb table, and some are missing; sequencing was by immunoSEQ multiplex PCR. The repertoire holds about 160,000 clones, with approximately 90% as singletons. Sequenced material: peripheral blood. The receptors shown here come from a young man with COVID-19, enrolled during active disease.

On this clone itself: One end of the junction varies from germline; a read error may be responsible. The V and J genes are TRBV30 and TRBJ1-4; TRBD1 agrees at 7 bases. CDR3 length: 13 residues. CDR1 and CDR2 (germline): GTSNPN, SVGIG (reference sequence). The chain's CDR3 is CAWSDRVAEKLLF. For the CDR3, the DNA is TGTGCCTGGAGCGACAGGGTCGCTGAAAAACTGCTTTTT. The full variable domain, with the rest looked up from reference TRBV30 and TRBJ1-4, is SQTIHQWPATLVQPVGSPLSLECTVEGTSNPNLYWYRQAAGRGLQLLFYSVGIGQISSEVPQNLSASRPQDRQFILSSKKLLLSDSGFYLCAWSDRVAEKLLFGSGTQLSVL.

The V gene is TRBV7-2, the J gene TRBJ2-7; a possible D gene is TRBD1 (5 bases). Germline V gene data show CDR1 as SGHTA and CDR2 as FQGNSA. This CDR3 comprises 18 residues. Trimming removed 1 base at V and 2 bases at J, with 21 bases between. CDR3 protein: CASSLVILDSPIPYEQYF. The CDR3 nucleotides are TGTGCCAGCAGCTTAGTGATCCTCGACAGCCCTATTCCCTACGAGCAGTACTTC.

This chain joins TRBV10-2 and TRBJ2-3; D possibly corresponds to TRBD1 (6 bases). V was cut by 7 bases and J by 5 bases, with 16 bases left in between. The CDR3 spans 14 residues. Germline V gives CDR1 WSHSY, CDR2 SAAADI. The CDR3 DNA reads as TGCGCCAGCACTCGTACAGGGACGGGAGATACGCAGTATTTT. It yields the protein CASTRTGTGDTQYF.

This sequence joins TRBV19 and TRBJ2-7; a possible D gene is TRBD2 (5 bases). Germline CDR1 and CDR2: LNHDA and SQIVND (reference sequence). V was cut by 3 bases and J by 3 bases, with 9 bases left in between. CDR3 length: 13 residues. CDR3 nucleotides: TGTGCCAGTAGTATGAGGGCTGACTACGAGCAGTACTTC. This sequence encodes CASSMRADYEQYF. Looking up the rest from reference TRBV19 and TRBJ2-7 gives the full variable domain: DGGITQSPKYLFRKEGQNVTLSCEQNLNHDAMYWYRQDPGQGLRLIYYSQIVNDFQKGDIAEGYSVSREKKESFPLTVTSAQKNPTAFYLCASSMRADYEQYFGPGTRLTVT.

J is TRBJ2-3 and V is TRBV14, with D perhaps matching TRBD2 (7 bases). V gave up 1 base and J gave up 10 bases, with 9 bases separating them. The CDR3 sequence is 12 residues long. In germline, CDR1 is SGHDN, CDR2 FVKESK. This CDR3 is CASSQGGGPQYF. As DNA, the CDR3 is TGTGCCAGCAGCCAAGGGGGGGGGCCGCAGTATTTT.

For this clone: This specimen includes other DNA sequences encoding the same CDR3. The gene calls are TRBV12-3 or TRBV12-4 and TRBJ1-2; tentative D call: TRBD1 (5 bases). The CDR3 runs 13 residues. The germline V and J ends were trimmed by 5 bases and 2 bases, with 9 bases remaining between them. The CDR3 nucleotides read TGTGCCAGCAGTCGGGGGGGAAACTATGGCTACACCTTC. Protein: CASSRGGNYGYTF.